This TCR beta chain was captured in a study of cytomegalovirus exposure and HLA in healthy donors. Study-wide findings and caveats: Three chains linked to CMV were shown in vitro to be specific for CMV antigens. A list of 150 or so TCR beta chains associated with cytomegalovirus was given.

The trim removed 0 bases at V and 6 bases at J, leaving 5 bases unmatched. Looked up from germline, CDR1 is SGHRS and CDR2 is YFSETQ. The CDR3 totals 15 residues. The donors were members of the validation cohort, which comprised about 120 subjects and was separate from the first cohort of 600 to 800 subjects. The protocol was immunoSEQ multiplex PCR, while the TCRdb copy is restricted to in-frame clones and leaves out a portion. Of over 60,000 clones in the sample, roughly 96% are singletons; the top ten hold approximately 3.3%. To note about this clone: Its antigen is not known.

Sequencing input: PBMCs. The chain recombines TRBV5-1 with TRBJ1-1; 10 nucleotides align to TRBD1. The receptor's source is a young man in good health and CMV-seronegative. CDR3 loop: CASSLGTGGFAEAFF. The CDR3 coding sequence is TGCGCCAGCAGCTTGGGGACAGGGGGTTTTGCTGAAGCTTTCTTT.